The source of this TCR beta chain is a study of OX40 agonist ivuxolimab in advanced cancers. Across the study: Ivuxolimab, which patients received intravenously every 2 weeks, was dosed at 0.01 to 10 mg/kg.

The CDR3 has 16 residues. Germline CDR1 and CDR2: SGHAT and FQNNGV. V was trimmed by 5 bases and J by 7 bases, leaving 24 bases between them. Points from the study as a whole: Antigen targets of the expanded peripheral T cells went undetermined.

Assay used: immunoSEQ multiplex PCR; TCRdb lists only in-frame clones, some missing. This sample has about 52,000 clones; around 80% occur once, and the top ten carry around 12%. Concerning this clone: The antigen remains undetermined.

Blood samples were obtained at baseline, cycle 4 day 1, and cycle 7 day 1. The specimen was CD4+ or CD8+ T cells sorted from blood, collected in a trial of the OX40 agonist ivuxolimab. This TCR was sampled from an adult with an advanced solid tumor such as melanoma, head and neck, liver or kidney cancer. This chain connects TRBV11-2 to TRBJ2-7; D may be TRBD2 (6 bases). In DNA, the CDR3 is TGTGCCAGCAGCCCTAATGTTGAGGGGAGGACTAAGGAGCAGTACTTC. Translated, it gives CASSPNVEGRTKEQYF.